This TCR beta chain was recorded in a study of identical twins. General study points: The models systematically underestimated how much out-of-frame TCR alpha was shared in monozygotic twins. Fewer insertions characterized abundant cord blood beta clonotypes, whereas memory repertoires showed none.

Germline lookup yields CDR1 LNHDA and CDR2 SQIVND (reference sequence). V was shortened by 0 bases and J by 9 bases, with 6 bases between the two germline ends. The CDR3 covers 12 residues. Only one count was recorded for this clonotype. No antigen is known for it. TCRdb re-derived calls from the 5' RACE reads in MiXCR, one entry per CDR3 protein. This sample has about 790,000 distinct CDR3 sequences, with about 20% found just once. The data were also submitted as part of a second study, on T cells expressing NK-cell markers. From that paper: Uncertainty persisted over the HCMV specificity of expanded NKG2C+ T cell clones.

This TCR derives from a woman between 18 and 29 years old in good health. The source material was PBMCs. The chain joins TRBV19 to TRBJ2-1; no clear D gene. In DNA form, the CDR3 reads TGTGCCAGTAGTATAGAAGCTTCTGAGCAGTTCTTC. It specifies CASSIEASEQFF.